This T cell receptor (beta chain) was identified in a study of blood T cell repertoires in COVID-19. Sequenced by immunoSEQ multiplex PCR; TCRdb stores in-frame clones only, minus some. The profile covers 95,000 to 150,000 clones, with about four fifths appearing a single time and approximately 5.8% taken by the ten largest. V gave up 3 bases and J gave up 0 bases, with 9 bases separating them. The CDR3 is 16 amino acids. Germline lookup yields CDR1 LNHNV and CDR2 YYDKDF (reference sequence). The sequencing sample was made of peripheral blood. V is TRBV15 and J is TRBJ1-6; perhaps TRBD1 as D (5 bases). This receptor was taken from a man older than 75 with active or convalescent COVID-19. CDR3 in amino acids: CATSRGQSSYNSPLHF. CDR3 coding DNA: TGTGCCACCAGCAGGGGGCAGAGCTCCTATAATTCACCCCTCCACTTT.